Shown below are 18 T cell receptor beta chains from a single sample sequenced in a study of beta chain features in type 1 diabetes. Regarding the study as a whole: Across all four CD4+ subsets, people with type 1 diabetes showed modestly shorter TCRB CDR3s.

Expressed TCRB transcripts got sequenced, as all isolated RNA was reverse transcribed. TCRdb keeps only in-frame clones here, not all; method: immunoSEQ multiplex PCR. The sample gives hundreds of thousands of clones, roughly 12% of which show up once; approximately 0.022% is in the top ten. Their cognate antigens are unknown. The sample taken for sequencing was naive CD4+ T cells from blood. The receptors shown here come from a man younger than 30 with type 1 diabetes.

This clone was observed a handful of times. J is TRBJ1-5 and V is TRBV7-2; possible D gene TRBD1, 5 bases. V dropped 3 bases and J dropped 4 bases, with 16 bases sitting between them. Germline assignment: CDR1 SGHTA and CDR2 FQGNSA. The CDR3 is made up of 16 amino acids. Written as DNA, the CDR3 is TGTGCCAGCAGCTTTTCGAACCGGGGCTGGAATCAGCCCCAGCATTTT. It is translated as CASSFSNRGWNQPQHF.

The V and J genes are TRBV4-2 and TRBJ2-1; 9 bases align to TRBD2. Germline CDR1 and CDR2: LGHNA and YNFKEQ. This CDR3 region has 17 residues. V gave up 0 bases and J gave up 3 bases; unmatched junction bases: 6. Here the CDR3 DNA reads TGTGCCAGCAGCCAAGAGGGTAGCGGGGGCCTCTACAATGAGCAGTTCTTC. Residues: CASSQEGSGGLYNEQFF.

The chain employs TRBV5-1 and TRBJ2-3, with 8 bases identical to TRBD2. The CDR3 contains 15 residues. Trimming took 2 bases from V and 2 from J; bases not matched to a gene: 4. CDR1 is SGHRS and CDR2 is YFSETQ in the germline V gene. CDR3 loop: CASSFTSGYTDTQYF. CDR3 DNA: TGCGCCAGCAGCTTTACTAGCGGTTACACAGATACGCAGTATTTT. Together with reference TRBV5-1 and TRBJ2-3, the CDR3 gives the full variable domain: KAGVTQTPRYLIKTRGQQVTLSCSPISGHRSVSWYQQTPGQGLQFLFEYFSETQRNKGNFPGRFSGRQFSNSRSEMNVSTLELGDSALYLCASSFTSGYTDTQYFGPGTRLTVL.

This chain joins TRBV5-1 and TRBJ2-7; no clear D. The ends were cut back, 0 bases at V and 0 bases at J, with 7 bases in the middle. The V gene's germline CDR1 is SGHRS and CDR2 YFSETQ. This CDR3 is built from 14 residues. This chain's CDR3 is CASSLGADSYEQYF. The CDR3 DNA reads TGCGCCAGCAGCTTGGGGGCCGACTCCTACGAGCAGTACTTC.

This clone was seen more than once but under ten times. The V gene is TRBV2, the J gene TRBJ2-1; tentative D call: TRBD1 (6 bases). CDR3 length: 13 amino acids. The germline V gene encodes CDR1 SNHLY and CDR2 FYNNEI. Trimming left V 7 bases short and J 4 bases short, with 11 bases between. The CDR3 region has the DNA TGTGCCAGCATGCAGGGGCTATACAATGAGCAGTTCTTC. Translated: CASMQGLYNEQFF.

Only a few counts were recorded for this clone. The V call is TRBV5-4, the J call TRBJ2-5; 10 bases match TRBD1. The CDR3 is 16 amino acids. Losses at the gene ends were 2 bases for V and 5 bases for J; bases not matched to a gene: 9. CDR1 is SGHNT and CDR2 is YYREEE in the germline V gene (reference sequence). CDR3 DNA: TGTGCCAGCAGCTTACCGGGACAGGGGACTCCTGAGACCCAGTACTTC. This translates into CASSLPGQGTPETQYF.

This clone was detected only a few times. The chain's CDR3 is CATSRDGFSPYF. CDR3 nucleotide sequence: TGTGCCACCAGCAGAGATGGGTTTTCACCCTATTTT. The gene calls are TRBV15 and TRBJ1-3; D is undetermined. Germline loops: CDR1 LNHNV, CDR2 YYDKDF (reference sequence). V was pared by 0 bases and J by 16 bases, with 13 bases between. The CDR3 length is 12 residues.

This clone has a handful of counts. The rearrangement links TRBV5-1 to TRBJ2-3; D is possibly TRBD1 (5 bases). The CDR3 is made up of 13 amino acids. The V end was cut by 4 bases, the J end by 3 bases, with 9 bases between. Germline CDR1 SGHRS, CDR2 YFSETQ. CDR3 sequence: CASSIQGTDTQYF. CDR3 DNA sequence: TGCGCCAGCAGCATCCAGGGTACAGATACGCAGTATTTT.

This clone has a handful of counts. This chain uses TRBV5-1 with TRBJ2-7; D perhaps matches TRBD2 (5 bases). Trimming left V 7 bases short and J 2 bases short, with 19 bases between. The germline CDR1 and CDR2 sequences are SGHRS and YFSETQ. The CDR3 extends over 15 amino acids. The CDR3 reads CASSPGGTSTYEQYF. In DNA, the CDR3 is TGCGCCAGCTCCCCCGGCGGTACTAGTACCTACGAGCAGTACTTC.

V and J are TRBV28 and TRBJ2-2, with 7 positions matching TRBD1. CDR3 length equals 15 residues. With 4 bases clipped from V and 0 bases from J, the junction kept 2 bases outside the gene matches. Germline CDR1 MDHEN, CDR2 SYDVKM. CDR3 in amino acids: CASSSGTANTGELFF. The CDR3 DNA is TGTGCCAGCAGTTCGGGGACAGCGAACACCGGGGAGCTGTTTTTT.

A few counts support this clone. V usage is TRBV7-6 and J usage is TRBJ2-3, with D hard to call. V dropped 3 bases and J dropped 3 bases, with 10 bases sitting between them. The CDR3 is made up of 14 amino acids. The germline V gene encodes CDR1 SGHVS and CDR2 FNYEAQ. This chain's CDR3 is CASSLYGKTDTQYF. As DNA, the CDR3 is TGTGCCAGCAGCTTGTACGGCAAAACAGATACGCAGTATTTT.

Comments on this clone: The identical CDR3 is also encoded by other nucleotide sequences in the sample. This rearrangement joins TRBV18 to TRBJ1-2; D is possibly TRBD1 (5 bases). This CDR3 comprises 14 residues. V lost 3 bases, J lost 2 bases, and 10 bases lay in between. The germline V gene has CDR1 KGHSH and CDR2 LQKENI. The CDR3 DNA is TGTGCCAGCTCACCTCAGGGTCCCAACTATGGCTACACCTTC. Amino acid sequence: CASSPQGPNYGYTF. Full variable domain (outside the CDR3, taken from reference TRBV18 and TRBJ1-2): NAGVMQNPRHLVRRRGQEARLRCSPMKGHSHVYWYRQLPEEGLKFMVYLQKENIIDESGMPKERFSAEFPKEGPSILRIQQVVRGDSAAYFCASSPQGPNYGYTFGSGTRLTVV.

This clone was observed a handful of times. The chain has TRBV30 and TRBJ2-5; no clear D. Germline CDR1 is GTSNPN and CDR2 is SVGIG (reference sequence). There are 11 residues in the CDR3. V was clipped by 2 bases and J by 4 bases, with 5 bases between them. CDR3 in DNA: TGTGCCTGGAGTTGGCGAGAGACCCAGTACTTC. It codes for CAWSWRETQYF.

This rearrangement joins TRBV25-1 to TRBJ2-7; no reliable D call. Trimming removed 4 bases from V and 3 bases from J, with 10 bases in between. This CDR3 contains 13 residues. The germline CDR1 and CDR2 sequences are MGHDK and SYGVNS. DNA for the CDR3: TGTGCCAGCAGTGGTTACCAGAACTACGAGCAGTACTTC. It yields the protein CASSGYQNYEQYF.

The table lists this clone with a few counts. V and J are TRBV29-1 and TRBJ2-1; D might be TRBD1 (6 bases). CDR1 and CDR2 (germline): SQVTM, ANQGSEA. Trimming took 7 bases from V and 9 from J, leaving 19 bases between them. CDR3 size: 13 residues. The CDR3 loop is CSALTRVGAEQFF. The CDR3 region has the DNA TGCAGCGCCTTGACAAGGGTGGGGGCTGAGCAGTTCTTC.

The chain is built from TRBV9 and TRBJ1-2, with a weak D call TRBD1 (6 bases). The CDR3 spans 13 residues. Per germline, CDR1 SGDLS and CDR2 YYNGEE. The V gene lost 3 bases and the J gene lost 4 bases, with 10 bases spanning the gap. CDR3 protein: CASSGGTSYGYTF. Written as DNA, the CDR3 is TGTGCCAGCAGCGGCGGGACAAGCTATGGCTACACCTTC.

The table lists this clone with a few counts. V is TRBV4-1 and J is TRBJ1-2, with D tentatively TRBD1 (6 bases). V lost 1 base, J lost 1 base, and 10 bases lay in between. The length of the CDR3 is 15 residues. Germline assignment: CDR1 MGHRA and CDR2 YSYEKL. In DNA form, the CDR3 reads TGCGCCAGCAGCCAAGGTCCAGGGGTTAACTATGGCTACACCTTC. Translating gives CASSQGPGVNYGYTF.

There are a few counts of this clone. V usage is TRBV9 and J usage is TRBJ1-4; D not resolved. Trimming pared 4 bases from V and 4 bases from J, leaving 14 bases between. The germline V gene encodes CDR1 SGDLS and CDR2 YYNGEE. This CDR3 has 15 residues. CDR3 sequence (DNA): TGTGCCAGCAGCACCAGAACGGGCCTTAATGAAAAACTGTTTTTT. Protein: CASSTRTGLNEKLFF.